This T cell receptor (beta chain) was captured by sequencing in a study of blood T cell repertoires in COVID-19. At the level of the study: Nucleic acid was either cDNA or gDNA, and it came from T cells, B-cell-depleted T cells, or PBMCs.

CDR1 and CDR2 (germline): KGHSH, LQKENI. The CDR3 consists of 14 residues. J gave up 6 bases and V 3 bases, and 3 bases lay outside the gene matches. Clones were read by immunoSEQ multiplex PCR, and TCRdb kept only the in-frame ones, dropping some. The sample carries around 150,000 clones, approximately 84% recorded once. This TCR was sampled from a woman in her sixties or seventies with COVID-19, enrolled during active disease. V and J are TRBV18 and TRBJ1-4, with 8 bases matching TRBD1. Sequencing was done on a sample of peripheral blood. CDR3 sequence (DNA): TGTGCCAGCTCACCGACAGGGGTGGATGAAAAACTGTTTTTT. Its protein product is CASSPTGVDEKLFF. Together with reference TRBV18 and TRBJ1-4, the CDR3 gives the full variable domain: NAGVMQNPRHLVRRRGQEARLRCSPMKGHSHVYWYRQLPEEGLKFMVYLQKENIIDESGMPKERFSAEFPKEGPSILRIQQVVRGDSAAYFCASSPTGVDEKLFFGSGTQLSVL.